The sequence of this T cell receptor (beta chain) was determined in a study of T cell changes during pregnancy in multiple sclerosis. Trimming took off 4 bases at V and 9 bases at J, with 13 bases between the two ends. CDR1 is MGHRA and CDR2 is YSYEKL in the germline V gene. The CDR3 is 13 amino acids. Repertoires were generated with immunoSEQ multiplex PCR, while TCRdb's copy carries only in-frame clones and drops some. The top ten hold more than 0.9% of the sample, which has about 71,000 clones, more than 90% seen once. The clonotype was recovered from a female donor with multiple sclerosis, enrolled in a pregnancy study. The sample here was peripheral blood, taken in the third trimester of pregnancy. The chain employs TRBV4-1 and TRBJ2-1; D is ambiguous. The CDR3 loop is CASSLGEVSEQFF. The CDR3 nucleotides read TGCGCCAGCAGCCTCGGTGAGGTCTCTGAGCAGTTCTTC.